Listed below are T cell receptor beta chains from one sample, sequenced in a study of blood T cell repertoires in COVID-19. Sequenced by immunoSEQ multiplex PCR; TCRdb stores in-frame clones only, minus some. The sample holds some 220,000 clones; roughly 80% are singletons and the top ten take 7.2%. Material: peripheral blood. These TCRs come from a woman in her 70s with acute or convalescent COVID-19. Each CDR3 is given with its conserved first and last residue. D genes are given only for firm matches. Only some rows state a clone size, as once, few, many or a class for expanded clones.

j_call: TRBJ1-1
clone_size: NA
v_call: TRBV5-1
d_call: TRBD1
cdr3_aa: CASNLGTGNTEAFF
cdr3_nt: TGCGCCAGCAACCTAGGGACAGGGAACACTGAAGCTTTCTTT

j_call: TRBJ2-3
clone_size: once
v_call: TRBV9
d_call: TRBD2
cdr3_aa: CASSVGPKTSGGATDTQYF
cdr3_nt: TGTGCCAGCAGCGTAGGGCCCAAGACTAGCGGGGGGGCCACAGATACGCAGTATTTT

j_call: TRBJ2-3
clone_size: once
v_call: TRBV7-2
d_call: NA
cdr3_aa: CASSYRAITDTQYF
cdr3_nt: TGTGCCAGCAGCTATAGAGCTATTACAGATACGCAGTATTTT

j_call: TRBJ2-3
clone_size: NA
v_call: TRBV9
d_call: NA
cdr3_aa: CASSPLPMDTRYF
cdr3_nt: TGTGCCAGCAGCCCACTACCTATGGATACGCGGTATTTT

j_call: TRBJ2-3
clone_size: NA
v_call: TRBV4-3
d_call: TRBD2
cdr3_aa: CASSQDMGRGGVGTDTQYF
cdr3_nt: TGCGCCAGCAGCCAAGATATGGGACGGGGGGGCGTAGGCACAGATACGCAGTATTTT

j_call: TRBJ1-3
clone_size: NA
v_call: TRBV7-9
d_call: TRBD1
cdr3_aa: CASSWDSSGNTIYF
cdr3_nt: TGTGCCAGCAGCTGGGACAGCTCTGGAAACACCATATATTTT

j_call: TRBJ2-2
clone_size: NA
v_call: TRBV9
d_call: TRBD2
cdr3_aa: CASSVGTRGTGELFF
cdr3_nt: TGTGCCAGCAGCGTCGGGACTAGAGGCACCGGGGAGCTGTTTTTT

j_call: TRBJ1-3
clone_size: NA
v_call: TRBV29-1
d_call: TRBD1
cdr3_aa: CSVRTGTGNTIYF
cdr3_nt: TGCAGCGTTCGGACAGGGACTGGAAACACCATATATTTT

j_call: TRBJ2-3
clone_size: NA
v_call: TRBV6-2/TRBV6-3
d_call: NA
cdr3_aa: CASSSASGTDTQYF
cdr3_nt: TGTGCCAGCAGTTCGGCTAGCGGCACAGATACGCAGTATTTT

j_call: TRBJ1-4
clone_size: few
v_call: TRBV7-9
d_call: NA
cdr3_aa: CASSPMGVLEKLFF
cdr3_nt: TGTGCCAGCAGTCCAATGGGAGTACTTGAAAAACTGTTTTTT

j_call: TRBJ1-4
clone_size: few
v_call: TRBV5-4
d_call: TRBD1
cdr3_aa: CASRQGFDEKLFF
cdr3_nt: TGTGCCAGCCGACAGGGATTTGATGAAAAACTGTTTTTT

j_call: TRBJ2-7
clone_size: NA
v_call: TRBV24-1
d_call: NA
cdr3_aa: CATSDPSLYEQYF
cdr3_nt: TGTGCCACCAGTGACCCGTCCCTCTACGAGCAGTACTTC

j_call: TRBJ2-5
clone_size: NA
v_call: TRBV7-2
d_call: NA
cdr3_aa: CASALGLRRSGTQYF
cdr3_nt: TGTGCCAGCGCCCTGGGGCTCAGGAGAAGTGGGACCCAGTACTTC

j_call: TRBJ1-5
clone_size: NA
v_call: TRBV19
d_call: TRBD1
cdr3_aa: CASSKADRGPNQPQHF
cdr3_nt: TGTGCCAGTAGTAAAGCCGACAGGGGGCCCAATCAGCCCCAGCATTTT

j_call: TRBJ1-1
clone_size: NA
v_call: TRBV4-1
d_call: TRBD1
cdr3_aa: CASSLTGGTEAFF
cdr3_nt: TGCGCCAGCAGCTTAACAGGGGGCACTGAAGCTTTCTTT

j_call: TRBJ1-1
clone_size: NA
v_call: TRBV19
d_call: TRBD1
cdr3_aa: CASRDRPNTEAFF
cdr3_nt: TGTGCCAGTCGGGACAGACCGAACACTGAAGCTTTCTTT

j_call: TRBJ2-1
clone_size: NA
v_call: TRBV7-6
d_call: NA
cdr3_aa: CASSLGDLNNEQFF
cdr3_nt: TGTGCCAGCAGCTTAGGGGACTTAAACAATGAGCAGTTCTTC

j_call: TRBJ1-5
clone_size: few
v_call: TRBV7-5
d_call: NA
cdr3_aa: CARSPPKSVAQHF
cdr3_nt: TGTGCCAGAAGCCCCCCAAAGAGCGTGGCCCAGCATTTT

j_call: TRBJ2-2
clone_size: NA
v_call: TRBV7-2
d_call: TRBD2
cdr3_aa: CASSLRGTDTGELFF
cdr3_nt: TGTGCCAGCAGCTTGCGGGGGACTGACACCGGGGAGCTGTTTTTT

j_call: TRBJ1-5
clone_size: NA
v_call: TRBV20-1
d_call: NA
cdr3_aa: CSASDQFQPQHF
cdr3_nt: TGCAGTGCTAGTGACCAATTCCAGCCCCAGCATTTT

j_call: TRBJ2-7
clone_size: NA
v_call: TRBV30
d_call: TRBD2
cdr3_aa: CAWSSGGSSYEQYF
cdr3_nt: TGTGCCTGGAGCAGCGGGGGGAGCTCCTACGAGCAGTACTTC

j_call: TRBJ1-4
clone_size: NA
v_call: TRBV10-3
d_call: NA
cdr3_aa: CAISESSISGKLFF
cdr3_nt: TGTGCCATCAGTGAGTCGAGTATCTCCGGAAAACTGTTTTTT

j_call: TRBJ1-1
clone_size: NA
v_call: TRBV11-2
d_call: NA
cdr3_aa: CASSSSVVTEAFF
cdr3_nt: TGTGCCAGCAGCTCATCGGTTGTGACTGAAGCTTTCTTT

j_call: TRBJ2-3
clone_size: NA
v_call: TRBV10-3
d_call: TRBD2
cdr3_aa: CAISSGLGTDTQYF
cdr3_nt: TGTGCCATCAGCTCGGGACTAGGCACAGATACGCAGTATTTT

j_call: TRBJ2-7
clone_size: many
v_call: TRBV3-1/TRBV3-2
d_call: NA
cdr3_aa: CASSQDKYEQYF
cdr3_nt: TGTGCCAGCAGCCAAGATAAATACGAGCAGTACTTC

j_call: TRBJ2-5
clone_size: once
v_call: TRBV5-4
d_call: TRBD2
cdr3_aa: CASSSPSRGEEETQYF
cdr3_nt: TGTGCCAGCAGCTCTCCCAGTCGGGGGGAAGAAGAGACCCAGTACTTC

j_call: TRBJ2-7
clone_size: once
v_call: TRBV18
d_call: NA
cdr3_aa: CASSPGGGAGEQYF
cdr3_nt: TGTGCCAGCTCACCGGGAGGGGGGGCAGGAGAGCAGTACTTC

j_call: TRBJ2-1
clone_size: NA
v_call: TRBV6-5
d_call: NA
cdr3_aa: CASSPGLANYNEQFF
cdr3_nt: TGTGCCAGCAGTCCCGGACTGGCCAACTACAATGAGCAGTTCTTC

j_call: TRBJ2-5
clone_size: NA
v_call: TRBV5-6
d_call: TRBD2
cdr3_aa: CASSSLRLAEAQETQYF
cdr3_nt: TGTGCCAGCAGCTCCCTGAGACTAGCGGAGGCCCAAGAGACCCAGTACTTC

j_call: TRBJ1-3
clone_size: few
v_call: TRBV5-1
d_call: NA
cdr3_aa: CASSLAESSGNTIYF
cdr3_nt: TGCGCCAGCAGCTTGGCGGAGAGCTCTGGAAACACCATATATTTT

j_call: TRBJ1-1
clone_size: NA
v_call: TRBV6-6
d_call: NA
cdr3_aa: CASSYSGRGTEAFF
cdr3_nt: TGTGCCAGCAGTTACTCCGGCAGGGGCACTGAAGCTTTCTTT

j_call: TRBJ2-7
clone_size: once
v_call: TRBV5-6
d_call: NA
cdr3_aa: CASSWGVSYEQYF
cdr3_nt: TGTGCCAGCAGCTGGGGGGTTTCCTACGAGCAGTACTTC

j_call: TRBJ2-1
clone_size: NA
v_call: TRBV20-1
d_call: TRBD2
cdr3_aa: CSASELAGGRNEQFF
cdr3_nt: TGCAGTGCTAGTGAATTAGCGGGGGGGCGGAATGAGCAGTTCTTC

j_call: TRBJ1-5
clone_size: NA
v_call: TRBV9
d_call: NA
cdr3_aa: CASSVAGSNQPQHF
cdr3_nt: TGTGCCAGCAGCGTAGCGGGAAGCAATCAGCCCCAGCATTTT

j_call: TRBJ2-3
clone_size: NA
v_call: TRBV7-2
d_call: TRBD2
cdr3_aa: CASSLRLAGLPDTQYF
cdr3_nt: TGTGCCAGCAGCCTTAGACTAGCGGGGCTCCCGGATACGCAGTATTTT

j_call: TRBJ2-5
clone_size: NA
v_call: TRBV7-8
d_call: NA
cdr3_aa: CASRSGSQETQYF
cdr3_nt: TGTGCCAGCAGGTCAGGATCCCAAGAGACCCAGTACTTC

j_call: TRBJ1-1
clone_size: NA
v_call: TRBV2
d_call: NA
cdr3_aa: CANKLQGKNTEAFF
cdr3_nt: TGTGCCAACAAGCTACAGGGTAAGAACACTGAAGCTTTCTTT

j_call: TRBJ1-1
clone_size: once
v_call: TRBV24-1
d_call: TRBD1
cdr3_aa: CATSDPNSGDRNFF
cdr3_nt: TGTGCCACCAGTGATCCGAACTCCGGGGACAGGAATTTCTTT

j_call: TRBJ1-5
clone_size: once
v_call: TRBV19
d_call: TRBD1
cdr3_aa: CASSTGQGAVGNQPQHF
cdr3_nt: TGTGCCAGTAGTACGGGACAGGGGGCAGTTGGCAATCAGCCCCAGCATTTT

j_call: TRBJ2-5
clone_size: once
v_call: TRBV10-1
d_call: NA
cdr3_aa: CASSQGKETQYF
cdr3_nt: TGCGCCAGCAGCCAGGGGAAAGAGACCCAGTACTTC

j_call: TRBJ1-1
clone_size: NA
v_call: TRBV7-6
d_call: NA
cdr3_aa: CASSFSPDMGRTEAFF
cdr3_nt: TGTGCCAGCAGCTTCAGCCCTGACATGGGGAGAACTGAAGCTTTCTTT

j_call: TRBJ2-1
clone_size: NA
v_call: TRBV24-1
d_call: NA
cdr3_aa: CATSVGPVDEQFF
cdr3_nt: TGTGCCACCAGTGTTGGCCCCGTCGATGAGCAGTTCTTC

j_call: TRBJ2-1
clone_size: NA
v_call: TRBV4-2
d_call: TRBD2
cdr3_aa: CASSPLTSGESSYNEQFF
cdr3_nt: TGTGCCAGCAGCCCCTTGACTAGCGGGGAAAGCTCCTACAATGAGCAGTTCTTC

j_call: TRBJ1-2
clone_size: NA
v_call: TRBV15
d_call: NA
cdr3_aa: CATSRQNSYGYTF
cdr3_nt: TGTGCCACCAGCAGGCAAAACAGCTATGGCTACACCTTC

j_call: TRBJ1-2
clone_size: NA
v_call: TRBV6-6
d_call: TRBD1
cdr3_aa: CASSSPDRGHGYTF
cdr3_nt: TGTGCCAGCAGTTCACCGGACAGGGGGCACGGCTACACCTTC

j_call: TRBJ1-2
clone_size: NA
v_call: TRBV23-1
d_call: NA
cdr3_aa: CASSHSPLGYGYTF
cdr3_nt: TGCGCCAGCAGTCACTCCCCCCTAGGCTATGGCTACACCTTC

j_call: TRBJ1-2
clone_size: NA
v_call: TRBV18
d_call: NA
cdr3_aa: CASLGTTGGGGYTF
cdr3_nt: TGTGCCAGCTTGGGGACGACGGGAGGTGGTGGCTACACCTTC

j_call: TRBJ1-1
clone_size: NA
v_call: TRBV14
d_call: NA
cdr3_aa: CASSQGAVNTEAFF
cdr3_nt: TGTGCCAGCAGCCAAGGGGCAGTGAACACTGAAGCTTTCTTT

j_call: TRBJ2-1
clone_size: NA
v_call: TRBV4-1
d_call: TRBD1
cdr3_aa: CASSQVPRTGVGEQFF
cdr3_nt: TGCGCCAGCAGCCAAGTCCCTAGGACAGGGGTTGGTGAGCAGTTCTTC

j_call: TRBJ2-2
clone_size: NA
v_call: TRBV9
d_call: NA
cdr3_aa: CASSGGQSNTGELFF
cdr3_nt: TGTGCCAGCAGCGGTGGACAATCGAACACCGGGGAGCTGTTTTTT

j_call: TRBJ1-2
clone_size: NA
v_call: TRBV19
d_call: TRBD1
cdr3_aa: CASSTGQGGRRGYTF
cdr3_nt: TGTGCCAGTAGTACGGGACAGGGTGGCAGGCGGGGCTACACCTTC

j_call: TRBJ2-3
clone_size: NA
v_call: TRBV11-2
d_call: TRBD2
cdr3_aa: CASSLAPGLVWDTQYF
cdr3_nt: TGTGCCAGCAGCTTAGCCCCGGGACTAGTCTGGGATACGCAGTATTTT

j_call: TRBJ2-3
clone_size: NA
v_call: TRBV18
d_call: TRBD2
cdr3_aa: CASSPRGGPTDTQYF
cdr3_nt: TGTGCCAGCTCACCTCGGGGGGGCCCCACAGATACGCAGTATTTT

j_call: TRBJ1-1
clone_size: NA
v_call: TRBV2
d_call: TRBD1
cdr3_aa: CATRGQGGTEAFF
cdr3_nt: TGTGCCACCAGGGGACAGGGAGGCACTGAAGCTTTCTTT